This T cell receptor beta chain was documented in a study of blood T cells in healthy people across ages (dated by TCRdb to about 2015). Some background on the complete study: In model experiments, roughly one uniquely barcoded TCR beta cDNA molecule per two T cells was captured by template switching. The donors were split into four age groups: young (average around 17 years), middle-aged (roughly 40), aged (62) and long-lived (approximately 89). To avoid experimental bias, donors of different ages were spread randomly across the sequencing lanes. Using the same blood draw, the study looked at two additional independent replicas of 1 million unique cDNA reads for two donors, one aged 18 to 29 and the other aged 80 or older. Using deep sequencing normalized with unique cDNA molecular identifiers, the study measured how TCR beta repertoire diversity changes with age. Here is what the overall study found, with its caveats: Observed TCR beta diversity per million T cells fell roughly linearly with age, and a significant reduction was already apparent by age around 40. Since profiling was done on bulk unsorted PBMCs, naive and antigen-experienced compartments could not be conclusively compared. The long-lived group showed more naive CD4+ T cells, fewer expanded clones and increased TCR diversity than the aged group, suggesting age selection. A strong correlation was found between observed TCR beta diversity and the percentage of naive T cells measured by flow cytometry. Estimates of total diversity based on one million sequenced T cells were regarded as lower bounds and as underestimates. Because donor CMV infection status was unknown, age-related changes in expanded clonotypes were potentially confounded.

V is reduced by 4 bases and J by 5 bases, leaving a spacing of 18 bases between them. Inclusive of the bounding cysteine and phenylalanine, the CDR3 is 16 residues long. This entry keeps only the CDR3 DNA: 48 bases, framed from base 1. CDR1 SGHRS and CDR2 YFSETQ were looked up in the germline V gene. This clonotype was recorded at least ten times. What antigen it recognizes has not been identified. No base quality information exists; no much larger clone differs at one position. Donors were around 37 systemically healthy Caucasian individuals from Russia aged roughly 6 to 100 years. Approximately 11 milliliters of peripheral blood were drawn from each donor into EDTA-treated Vacutainer tubes. Ficoll-Paque density-gradient centrifugation was used to isolate PBMCs, with at least 7 million per sample. Total RNA was extracted from PBMCs with Trizol reagent, with at least 5.5 micrograms obtained per sample. The percentages of naive CD45RAhigh/CD27high T cells were determined by flow cytometry on a PBMC aliquot from every donor.

Library generation was performed with 5' RACE. Sequencing took place on an Illumina HiSeq 2500. A second PCR of roughly 7 to 12 cycles was run with a J-beta primer mix and a sample-barcoded 5' primer. A unique molecular identifier was introduced onto each TCR beta cDNA molecule by a template-switch 5' adaptor carrying 12 random nucleotides. At least 2.5 million CDR3-containing paired-end reads were obtained from each sample. The Mint cDNA synthesis kit, primed by a TRBC-specific oligonucleotide, was used to synthesize first-strand cDNA from all RNA. After uracil-DNA glycosylase treatment, a first 18-cycle PCR used universal primers M1SS and BC2_uni_R on all cDNA. For the original study's pipeline: Each sample was normalized by randomly selecting 1 million high-quality reads, each carrying a distinct molecular identifier. Instead of being binned into consensus sequences, reads with shared molecular identifiers were discarded. MiTCR, set to a Q25 quality threshold and the strictest error-elimination algorithm, was used for CDR3 identification, clonotype clustering and error correction. A nonparametric unseen species model using Euler transformation provided a lower-bound estimate of total TCR beta diversity. TCRdb's own reprocessing of the public reads used fastp at Q25 and MiXCR and kept productive beta chains. Identical CDR3 proteins give one entry, which carries the most common genes and DNA. The V and J calls come from TCRdb's annotation, not from the publication. In all, the sample holds 600,000 or so distinct CDR3 sequences, and approximately 21% of those were seen once. The ten biggest clones cover roughly 3.6% of the sample.

Specimen: blood. The sequence derives from a man in his 70s in good health. Here the chain combines TRBV5-1 and TRBJ2-2; the D gene assignment is ambiguous. CDR3 protein: CASSSVGPPDTGELFF. In nucleotides, the sequence is TGCGCCAGCAGCAGCGTCGGCCCGCCGGATACCGGGGAGCTGTTTTTT.